This T cell receptor beta chain was identified during a study of blood T cell repertoires in COVID-19. Overall study context: Researchers got acute and convalescent COVID-19 samples from the United States, Italy and Spain. From T cells, B-cell-depleted T cells, or PBMCs came the material, which was cDNA or gDNA.

As originally analysed: Using reference gene primer amplification, nucleated cell counts were estimated. Assay used: immunoSEQ multiplex PCR; TCRdb lists only in-frame clones, some missing. That table furnishes V, J and clone size, whereas the DNA furnished D and trimming. Among 150,000 to 200,000 clones listed, about 86% were seen once. Looked up from germline, CDR1 is SEHNR and CDR2 is FQNEAQ (reference sequence). This CDR3 has 14 amino acids. Deletions cut 2 bases from V and 3 bases from J, with 7 bases between. The chain combines TRBV7-9 with TRBJ1-4; D not resolved. The TCR comes from a woman aged 70 to 79 with acute or convalescent COVID-19. Input material: peripheral blood. In DNA form, the CDR3 reads TGTGCCAGCAGCTTACTAACAGCTAATGAAAAACTGTTTTTT. Amino acid sequence: CASSLLTANEKLFF.